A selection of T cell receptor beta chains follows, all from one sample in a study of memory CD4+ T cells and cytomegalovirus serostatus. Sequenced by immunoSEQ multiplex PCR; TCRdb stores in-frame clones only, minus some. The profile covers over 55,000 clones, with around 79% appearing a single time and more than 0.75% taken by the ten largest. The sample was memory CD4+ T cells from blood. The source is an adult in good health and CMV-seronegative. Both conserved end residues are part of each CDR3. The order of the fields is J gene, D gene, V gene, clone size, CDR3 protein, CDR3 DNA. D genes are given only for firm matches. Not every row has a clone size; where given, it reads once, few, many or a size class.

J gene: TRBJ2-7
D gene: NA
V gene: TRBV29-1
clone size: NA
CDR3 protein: CSVEDTEGAVHEQYF
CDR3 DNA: TGCAGCGTTGAAGATACGGAGGGGGCGGTACACGAGCAGTACTTC

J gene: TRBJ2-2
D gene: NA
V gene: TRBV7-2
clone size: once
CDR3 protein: CASSPRQGGSKAGELFF
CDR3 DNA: TGTGCCAGCAGCCCCCGACAGGGAGGGTCGAAAGCCGGGGAGCTGTTTTTT

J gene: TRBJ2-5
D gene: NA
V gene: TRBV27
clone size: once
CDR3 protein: CASSPVDQETQYF
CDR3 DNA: TGTGCCAGCAGTCCCGTTGACCAAGAGACCCAGTACTTC

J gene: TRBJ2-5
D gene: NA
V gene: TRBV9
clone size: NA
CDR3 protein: CASSRRGVGETQYF
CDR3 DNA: TGTGCCAGCAGTCGACGGGGAGTCGGTGAGACCCAGTACTTC

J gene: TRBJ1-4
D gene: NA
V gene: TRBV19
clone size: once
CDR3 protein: CASSITRPGEKLFF
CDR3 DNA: TGTGCCAGTAGTATTACCCGGCCAGGTGAAAAACTGTTTTTT

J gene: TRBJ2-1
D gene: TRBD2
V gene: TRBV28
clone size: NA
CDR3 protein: CASSLAGAHYNEQFF
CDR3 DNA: TGTGCCAGCAGCCTAGCGGGAGCACACTACAATGAGCAGTTCTTC

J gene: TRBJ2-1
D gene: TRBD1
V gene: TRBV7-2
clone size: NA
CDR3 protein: CASSRDRGLNEQFF
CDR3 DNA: TGTGCCAGCAGTCGGGACAGGGGTTTGAATGAGCAGTTCTTC

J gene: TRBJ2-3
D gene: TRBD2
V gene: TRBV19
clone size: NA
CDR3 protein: CASSPRTSGTGTQYF
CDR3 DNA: TGTGCCAGTAGTCCTCGGACTAGCGGGACAGGTACGCAGTATTTT

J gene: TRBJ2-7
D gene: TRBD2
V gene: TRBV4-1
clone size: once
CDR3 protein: CASSGSGRGGYEQYF
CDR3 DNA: TGCGCCAGCAGCGGTAGCGGGAGGGGTGGTTACGAGCAGTACTTC

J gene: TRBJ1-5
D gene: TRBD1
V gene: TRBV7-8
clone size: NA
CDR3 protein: CASSPDGQVNQPQHF
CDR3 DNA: TGTGCCAGCAGCCCTGACGGACAGGTCAATCAGCCCCAGCATTTT

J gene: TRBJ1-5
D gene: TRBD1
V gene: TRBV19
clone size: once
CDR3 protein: CASSGRTGASYSLNQPQHF
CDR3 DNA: TGTGCCAGTAGTGGTAGGACAGGAGCCTCCTACTCACTCAATCAGCCCCAGCATTTT

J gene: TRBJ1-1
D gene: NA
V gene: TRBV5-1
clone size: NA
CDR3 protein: CASSLGGQGVAFF
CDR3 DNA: TGCGCCAGCAGCTTGGGGGGGCAGGGCGTAGCTTTCTTT

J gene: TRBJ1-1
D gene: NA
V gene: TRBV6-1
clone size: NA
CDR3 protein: CASSETPPNTEAFF
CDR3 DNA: TGTGCCAGCAGTGAAACACCCCCGAACACTGAAGCTTTCTTT

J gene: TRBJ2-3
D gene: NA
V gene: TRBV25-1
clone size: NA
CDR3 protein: CASRDPMADTQYF
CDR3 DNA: TGTGCCAGCCGAGACCCCATGGCAGATACGCAGTATTTT

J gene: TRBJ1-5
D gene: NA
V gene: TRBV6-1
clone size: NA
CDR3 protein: CATTPQGMVNQPQHF
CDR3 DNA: TGTGCCACCACACCCCAGGGGATGGTCAATCAGCCCCAGCATTTT

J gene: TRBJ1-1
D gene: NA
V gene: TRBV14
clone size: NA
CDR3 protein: CASSQGLGISEAFF
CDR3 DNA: TGTGCCAGCAGCCAAGGACTAGGGATAAGCGAAGCTTTCTTT

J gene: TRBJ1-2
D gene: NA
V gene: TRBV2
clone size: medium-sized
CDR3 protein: CASSAQVNYGYTF
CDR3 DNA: TGTGCCAGCAGTGCGCAGGTGAACTATGGCTACACCTTC

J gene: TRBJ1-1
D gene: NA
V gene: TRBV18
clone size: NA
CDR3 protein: CASSARGSGTEAFF
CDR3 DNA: TGTGCCAGCTCAGCTAGGGGGTCGGGCACTGAAGCTTTCTTT

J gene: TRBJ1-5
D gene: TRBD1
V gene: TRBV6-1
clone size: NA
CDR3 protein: CASRAQGAGQPQHF
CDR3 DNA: TGTGCCAGCAGGGCACAGGGGGCTGGTCAGCCCCAGCATTTT

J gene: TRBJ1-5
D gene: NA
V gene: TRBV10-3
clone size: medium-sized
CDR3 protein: CAIRSEGHQPQHF
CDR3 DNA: TGTGCCATCAGAAGTGAAGGGCACCAGCCCCAGCATTTT

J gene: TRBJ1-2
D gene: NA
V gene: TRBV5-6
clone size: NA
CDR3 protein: CASSFGGSGGYTF
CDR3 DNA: TGTGCCAGCAGCTTCGGGGGATCGGGGGGCTACACCTTC

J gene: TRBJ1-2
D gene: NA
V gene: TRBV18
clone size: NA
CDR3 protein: CASSPGGDYGYTF
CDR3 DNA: TGTGCCAGCTCACCGGGCGGGGACTATGGCTACACCTTC

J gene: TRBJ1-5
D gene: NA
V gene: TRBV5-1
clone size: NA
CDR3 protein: CASSDFGGQPQHF
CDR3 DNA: TGCGCCAGCAGCGACTTCGGGGGTCAGCCCCAGCATTTT